The present T cell receptor (beta chain) was sequenced within a study of T-cell reconstitution after alpha-beta-depleted transplantation in children (dated by TCRdb to the mid-2010s). With regard to the full study: T-cell immune reconstitution after TCRalphabeta/CD19-depleted allogeneic hematopoietic cell transplantation in children was quantitatively tracked in the study by means of TCR repertoire profiling. Here is what the overall study found, with its caveats: Over the following months the frequencies of hyperexpanded clones went down, and after one year T-cell counts and TCRbeta diversity were mostly credited to newly produced T cells. The apparently early recovery of alphabetaT-cell counts about two months after transplant reportedly depended on only several hundred rapidly expanded clones that came from non-depleted graft cells. In some patients, high TCRbeta diversity at day 60 was attributed to recipient T cells and intrathymic progenitors that had survived conditioning.

Taken with the paper, the label for treatment or condition translates to: allogeneic hematopoietic cell transplantation with graft depleted of TCRalphabeta T cells and CD19 B cells. TCRalphabeta/CD19-depleted allogeneic hematopoietic cell grafts were given to the transplant recipients, all of whom were children. The cysteine opens and the phenylalanine closes a CDR3 of 19 amino acids. Only the CDR3 DNA stays, 57 bases, in frame from base 1. V is pruned by 1 base and J by 2 bases, leaving 17 bases of the junction without a gene match. CDR1 and CDR2 (DFQATT, SNEGSKA) derive from the germline V gene (reference sequence). Library generation was performed with PCR. Sequencing was carried out with an Illumina HiSeq 2500. TCR library preparation used molecular barcoding, with unique molecular identifiers applied to normalize quantification of the TCRbeta repertoire. TCRdb reanalyzed the raw reads on its own, using fastp at Q25 for trimming and MiXCR for clone calling, and kept in-frame beta chains. Every entry covers one CDR3 protein and lists the most common genes and DNA from its rows. The sample has roughly 200,000 distinct CDR3 sequences on record, roughly 11% of them singletons. 28% of the sample is taken by the ten largest.

This clonotype was recorded at least ten times. The specificity of this receptor is unknown. No much larger clonotype is one base removed from it; base qualities were not supplied. The source was PBMCs, collected before TCRalphabeta/CD19-depleted stem cell transplant. Recombination connected TRBV20-1 to TRBJ2-5, and 9 junctional nucleotides match TRBD2. The TCR was taken from a child less than two years old with acute myeloid leukemia, due to receive a stem cell transplant. Here is the DNA: TGCAGTGCTAGAGGCTTGGCGGGAGGGACGAGATTTGGACAAGAGACCCAGTACTTC. Its translation reads: CSARGLAGGTRFGQETQYF.